The source of this TCR beta chain is a study of blood T cell repertoires in COVID-19. Across the whole study: Italy, Spain and the United States were the sources of the convalescent and acute COVID-19 samples. T cells, B-cell-depleted T cells, or PBMCs provided the cDNA or gDNA that served as material.

Original methodology: Reference gene primer amplification gave nucleated cell count estimates. Sequencing used immunoSEQ multiplex PCR; TCRdb keeps in-frame clones, though not all of them. V and J calls and clone size are those listed in that table; D and trimming were worked out from the DNA. The table has about 250,000 clones, 87% seen once. Germline V lookup: CDR1 SGHRS, CDR2 YFSETQ. V was cut by 4 bases and J by 1 base, with 11 bases left in between. The CDR3 spans 14 residues. The chain recombines TRBV5-1 with TRBJ1-2, with D perhaps TRBD1 (5 bases). Input material: peripheral blood. This sequence was found in a man in his late teens or twenties with active or convalescent COVID-19. The CDR3 reads CASSPAGINYGYTF. CDR3 sequence (DNA): TGCGCCAGCAGCCCGGCAGGGATTAACTATGGCTACACCTTC.